This is a list of T cell receptor beta chains from one sample in a study of cytomegalovirus exposure and HLA in healthy donors. Repertoires were generated with immunoSEQ multiplex PCR, while TCRdb's copy carries only in-frame clones and drops some. This sample contains fewer than 100,000 clones. Specimen: PBMCs. The receptor set was obtained from a young man in good health and CMV-seropositive. Each CDR3 is given with its conserved first and last residue. D genes are given only for firm matches.

CDR3	DNA	V	D	J
CSVAGSTDTQYF	TGCAGCGTCGCCGGGAGCACAGATACGCAGTATTTT	TRBV29-1	-	TRBJ2-3
CASSTGNSPLHF	TGTGCCAGCAGTACAGGGAATTCACCCCTCCACTTT	TRBV6-5	-	TRBJ1-6
CASSLTRGNTEAFF	TGCGCCAGCAGCCTCACACGGGGGAACACTGAAGCTTTCTTT	TRBV4-1	-	TRBJ1-1
CASSFGGQKPQHF	TGTGCCAGCAGCTTTGGGGGACAAAAGCCCCAGCATTTT	TRBV7-8	-	TRBJ1-5
CASSRDTSYEQYF	TGTGCCAGCAGTAGGGACACCTCCTACGAGCAGTACTTC	TRBV2	-	TRBJ2-7
CASSPGTGMWYGYTF	TGTGCCAGCAGTCCAGGGACAGGGATGTGGTATGGCTACACCTTC	TRBV28	TRBD1	TRBJ1-2
CASSGGGTGRDF	TGTGCCAGCAGTGGCGGCGGGACAGGGAGGGACTTC	TRBV25-1	TRBD1	TRBJ2-7
CASSLVSYGYTF	TGTGCCAGCAGTCTCGTCTCCTATGGCTACACCTTC	TRBV28	-	TRBJ1-2
CSVDRGGDEQFF	TGCAGCGTTGATCGGGGGGGCGATGAGCAGTTCTTC	TRBV29-1	TRBD2	TRBJ2-1
CASSQDPSYSNQPQHF	TGCGCCAGCAGCCAAGATCCTTCTTATAGCAATCAGCCCCAGCATTTT	TRBV4-1	-	TRBJ1-5
CASGKQGGRETQYF	TGTGCTAGCGGGAAACAGGGAGGGCGGGAGACCCAGTACTTC	TRBV7-7	TRBD2	TRBJ2-5
CAWSREGAQPQHF	TGTGCCTGGAGCAGGGAGGGTGCTCAGCCCCAGCATTTT	TRBV30	-	TRBJ1-5
CASSLGAGGRETQYF	TGTGCCAGCAGCTTAGGTGCGGGAGGGAGAGAGACCCAGTACTTC	TRBV7-2	TRBD2	TRBJ2-5
CARRYSTGRKVGQYF	TGCGCCAGGCGCTACTCGACAGGGCGGAAGGTTGGCCAGTACTTC	TRBV4-1	TRBD1	TRBJ2-5
CASTPTEREKLFF	TGTGCCAGCACCCCGACAGAGAGAGAAAAACTGTTTTTT	TRBV2	-	TRBJ1-4
CASSLDTRGGEQYF	TGCGCCAGCAGCCTAGATACCCGCGGGGGCGAGCAGTACTTC	TRBV5-1	TRBD2	TRBJ2-7
CASSLSGGNGYTF	TGTGCCAGCAGTTTATCGGGGGGCAATGGCTACACCTTC	TRBV28	-	TRBJ1-2
CSANTGVSSYEQYF	TGCAGCGCCAATACAGGGGTTTCGTCCTACGAGCAGTACTTC	TRBV29-1	TRBD1	TRBJ2-7
CASSLEGRAPLTSKYF	TGTGCCAGCAGTTTGGAAGGGCGGGCGCCGCTTACGAGCAAGTACTTC	TRBV28	-	TRBJ2-7
CASSYSDSSNQPQHF	TGTGCCAGCAGTTACTCAGACAGTAGCAATCAGCCCCAGCATTTT	TRBV6-5	-	TRBJ1-5
CASSDSLNPDNEQFF	TGTGCCAGCAGTGACTCCCTAAACCCCGACAATGAGCAGTTCTTC	TRBV6-4	-	TRBJ2-1
CAWSFLRDTQYF	TGTGCCTGGAGTTTCCTACGAGATACGCAGTATTTT	TRBV30	-	TRBJ2-3
CASKRDRDYNEQFF	TGTGCCAGCAAGCGGGACAGGGATTACAATGAGCAGTTCTTC	TRBV2	TRBD1	TRBJ2-1
CATSTEGGNTEAFF	TGTGCCACCAGCACAGAAGGAGGGAACACTGAAGCTTTCTTT	TRBV15	-	TRBJ1-1
CASTFDISSSYEQYF	TGTGCCAGTACCTTCGACATTTCGAGCTCCTACGAGCAGTACTTC	TRBV19	-	TRBJ2-7
CASSRDGGLEAFF	TGTGCCAGCAGTCGAGACGGAGGGCTGGAGGCTTTCTTT	TRBV6-4	-	TRBJ1-1
CASSDLFGQPQHF	TGTGCCAGCAGTGACCTATTCGGGCAGCCCCAGCATTTT	TRBV6-4	-	TRBJ1-5
CASSVDISNYGYTF	TGTGCCAGCAGCGTGGACATTTCTAACTATGGCTACACCTTC	TRBV9	-	TRBJ1-2
CASSRTGGNTGELFF	TGTGCCAGCAGCCGGACAGGGGGAAACACCGGGGAGCTGTTTTTT	TRBV11-2	TRBD1	TRBJ2-2
CASSPAGNMAGELFF	TGTGCCAGCTCACCAGCAGGGAACATGGCCGGGGAGCTGTTTTTT	TRBV18	-	TRBJ2-2
CASSLFWTGGSNTEAFF	TGTGCCAGCAGTTTATTTTGGACAGGGGGCTCGAACACTGAAGCTTTCTTT	TRBV28	TRBD1	TRBJ1-1
CASRLTGGAYNEQFF	TGTGCCAGCAGACTGACAGGGGGCGCCTACAATGAGCAGTTCTTC	TRBV6-5	TRBD1	TRBJ2-1
CASSTAASGYNEQFF	TGTGCCAGCAGCACAGCGGCCAGCGGCTACAATGAGCAGTTCTTC	TRBV7-9	-	TRBJ2-1
CASSPGQNSYEQYF	TGTGCCAGCAGCCCCGGACAGAACTCCTACGAGCAGTACTTC	TRBV11-2	-	TRBJ2-7
CASSSYQETQYF	TGTGCCAGCAGTTCGTACCAAGAGACCCAGTACTTC	TRBV6-1	-	TRBJ2-5
CASSVVANYGYTF	TGTGCCAGCAGCGTAGTCGCTAACTATGGCTACACCTTC	TRBV9	-	TRBJ1-2
CASSTTGVINEKLFF	TGTGCCAGCAGTACTACAGGGGTGATTAATGAAAAACTGTTTTTT	TRBV6-5	TRBD1	TRBJ1-4
CASSPPGQGSDTQYF	TGTGCCAGCTCACCCCCGGGACAGGGATCAGATACGCAGTATTTT	TRBV18	TRBD1	TRBJ2-3
CASSLVLRGGNEQFF	TGTGCCAGCAGCTTAGTACTTCGGGGGGGCAATGAGCAGTTCTTC	TRBV7-6	TRBD2	TRBJ2-1
CASSDRGHSYEQYF	TGTGCCAGCAGTGACCGGGGACATAGCTACGAGCAGTACTTC	TRBV2	-	TRBJ2-7
CATRNFPGHVTRGNQPQHF	TGTGCCACCCGCAACTTTCCGGGACACGTAACCCGTGGCAATCAGCCCCAGCATTTT	TRBV2	-	TRBJ1-5
CASSFMTAQFLTEAFF	TGTGCCAGCAGCTTTATGACAGCACAGTTCCTGACTGAAGCTTTCTTT	TRBV7-2	-	TRBJ1-1
CASSNPLPQKLGYTF	TGTGCCAGCAGCAATCCGCTCCCACAGAAGCTCGGCTACACCTTC	TRBV9	-	TRBJ1-2
CASSPPPGQGPSGYTF	TGTGCCAGCAGTCCCCCTCCGGGACAGGGCCCCTCCGGCTACACCTTC	TRBV6-6	TRBD1	TRBJ1-2
CARSSDSKPHEQYF	TGTGCCAGAAGCTCCGACTCGAAGCCCCACGAGCAGTACTTC	TRBV5-3	-	TRBJ2-7
CASSVGAPGDGEAFF	TGTGCCAGCAGCGTAGGGGCCCCGGGGGACGGTGAAGCTTTCTTT	TRBV9	-	TRBJ1-1